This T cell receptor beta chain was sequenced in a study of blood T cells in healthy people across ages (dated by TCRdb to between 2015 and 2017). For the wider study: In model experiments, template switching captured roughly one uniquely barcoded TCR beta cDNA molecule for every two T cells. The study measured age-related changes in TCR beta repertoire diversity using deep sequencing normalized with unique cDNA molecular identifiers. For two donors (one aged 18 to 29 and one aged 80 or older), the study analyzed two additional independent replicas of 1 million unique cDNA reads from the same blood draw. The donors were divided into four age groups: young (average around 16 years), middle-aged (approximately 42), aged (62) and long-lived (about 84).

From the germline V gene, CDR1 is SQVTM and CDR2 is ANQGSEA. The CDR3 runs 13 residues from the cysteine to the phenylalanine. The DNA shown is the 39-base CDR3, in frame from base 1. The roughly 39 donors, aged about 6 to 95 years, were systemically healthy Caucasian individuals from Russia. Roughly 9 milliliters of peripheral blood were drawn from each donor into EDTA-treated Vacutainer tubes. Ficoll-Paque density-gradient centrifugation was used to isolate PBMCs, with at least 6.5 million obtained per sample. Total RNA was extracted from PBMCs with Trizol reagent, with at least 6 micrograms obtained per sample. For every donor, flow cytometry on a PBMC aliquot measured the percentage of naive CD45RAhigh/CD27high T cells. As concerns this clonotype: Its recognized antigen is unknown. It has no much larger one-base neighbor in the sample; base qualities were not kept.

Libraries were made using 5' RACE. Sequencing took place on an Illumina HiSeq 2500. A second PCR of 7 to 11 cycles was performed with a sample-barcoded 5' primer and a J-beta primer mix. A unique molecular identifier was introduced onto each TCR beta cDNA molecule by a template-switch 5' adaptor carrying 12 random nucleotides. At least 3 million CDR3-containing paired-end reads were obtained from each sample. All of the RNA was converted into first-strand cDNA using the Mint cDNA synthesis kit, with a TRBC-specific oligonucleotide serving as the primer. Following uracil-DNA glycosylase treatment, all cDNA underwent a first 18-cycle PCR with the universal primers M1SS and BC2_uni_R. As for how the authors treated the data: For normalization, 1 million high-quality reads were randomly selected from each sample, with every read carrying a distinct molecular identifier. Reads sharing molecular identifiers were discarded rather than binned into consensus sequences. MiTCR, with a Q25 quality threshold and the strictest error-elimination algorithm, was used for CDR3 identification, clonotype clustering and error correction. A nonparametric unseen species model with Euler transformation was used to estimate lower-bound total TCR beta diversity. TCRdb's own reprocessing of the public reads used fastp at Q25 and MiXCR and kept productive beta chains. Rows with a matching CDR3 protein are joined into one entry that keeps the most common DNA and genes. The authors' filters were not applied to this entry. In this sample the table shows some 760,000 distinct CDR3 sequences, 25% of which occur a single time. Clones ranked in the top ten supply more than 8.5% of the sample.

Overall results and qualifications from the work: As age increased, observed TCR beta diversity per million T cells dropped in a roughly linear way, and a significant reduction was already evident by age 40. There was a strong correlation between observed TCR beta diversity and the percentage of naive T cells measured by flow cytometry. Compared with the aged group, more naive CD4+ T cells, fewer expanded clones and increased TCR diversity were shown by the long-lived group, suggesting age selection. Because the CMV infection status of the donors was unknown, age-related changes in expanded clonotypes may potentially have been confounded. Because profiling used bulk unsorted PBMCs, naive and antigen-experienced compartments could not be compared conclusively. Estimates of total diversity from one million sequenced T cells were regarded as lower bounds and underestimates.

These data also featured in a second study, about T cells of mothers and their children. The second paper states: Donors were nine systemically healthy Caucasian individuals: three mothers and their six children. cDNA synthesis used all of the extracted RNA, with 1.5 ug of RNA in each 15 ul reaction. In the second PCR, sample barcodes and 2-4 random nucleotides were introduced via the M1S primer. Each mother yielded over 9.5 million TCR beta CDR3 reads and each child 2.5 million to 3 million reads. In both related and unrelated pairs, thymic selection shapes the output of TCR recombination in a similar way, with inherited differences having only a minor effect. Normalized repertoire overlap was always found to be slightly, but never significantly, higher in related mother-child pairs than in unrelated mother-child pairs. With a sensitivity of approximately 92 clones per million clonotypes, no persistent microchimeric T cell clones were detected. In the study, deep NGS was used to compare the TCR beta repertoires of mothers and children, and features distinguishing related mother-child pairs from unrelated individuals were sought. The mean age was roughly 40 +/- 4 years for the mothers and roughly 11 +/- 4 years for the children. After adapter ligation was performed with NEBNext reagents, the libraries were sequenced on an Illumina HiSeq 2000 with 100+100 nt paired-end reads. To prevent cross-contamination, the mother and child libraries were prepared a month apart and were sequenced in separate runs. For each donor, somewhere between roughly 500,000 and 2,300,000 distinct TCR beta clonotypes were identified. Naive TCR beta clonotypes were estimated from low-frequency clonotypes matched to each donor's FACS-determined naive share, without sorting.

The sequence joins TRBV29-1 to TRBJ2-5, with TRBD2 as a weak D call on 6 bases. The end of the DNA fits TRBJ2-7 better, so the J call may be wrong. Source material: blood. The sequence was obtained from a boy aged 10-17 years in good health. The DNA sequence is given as TGCAGCGTCCGACTAGGAGAGGCCTACGAGCAGTACTTC. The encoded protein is CSVRLGEAYEQYF.